Here is one T cell receptor (beta chain) with its context. This sample stems from a study of blood T cell repertoires in COVID-19. Study-wide background: The study drew acute and convalescent COVID-19 samples from the United States, Italy and Spain. T cells, B-cell-depleted T cells, or PBMCs provided the cDNA or gDNA that served as material.

Methods used by the authors: Cell counts per sample came from amplifying reference gene primers. Assay used: immunoSEQ multiplex PCR; TCRdb lists only in-frame clones, some missing. V and J calls and clone size are copied from that table; D and trimming were computed from the DNA. The repertoire holds around 380,000 clones, with roughly 86% as singletons. The CDR3 spans 14 residues. Germline CDR1 reads SEHNR; CDR2 reads FQNEAQ (reference sequence). V lost 5 bases to trimming and J lost 7 bases; unmatched junction nucleotides: 3. The sample comprised peripheral blood. V and J are TRBV7-9 and TRBJ1-6; TRBD1 matches 9 bases. The sequence was obtained from a human donor with acute or convalescent COVID-19. The donor label of this sample is uncertain. The CDR3 DNA reads TGTGCCAGCAGCGAGGGACAGGGCAATTCACCCCTCCACTTT. The encoded protein is CASSEGQGNSPLHF.